Below are 22 T cell receptor beta chains sequenced from a single sample in a study of T-cell memory formation after mild COVID-19. TCRdb re-called the 5' RACE reads with MiXCR, one entry per CDR3 protein. The profile covers hundreds of thousands of distinct CDR3 sequences, with roughly 19% appearing a single time and under 25% taken by the ten largest. The sample was PBMCs or a T cell subset sorted from them (not recorded which). The source is a man aged 18 to 30 who had mild COVID-19 (a few samples of this study predate the infection). Cell type and time point are not known.

CDR3 amino acids: CASRRTGTREQYV. The CDR3, as DNA: TGTGCCAGCAGACGGACAGGAACGCGGGAGCAGTACGTC. The chain has TRBV14 and TRBJ2-7; 7 nucleotides match TRBD1. CDR1 is SGHDN, CDR2 FVKESK, per germline. V lost 6 bases to trimming and J lost 7 bases; unmatched junction nucleotides: 9. CDR3 length: 13 residues.

The table lists this clonotype with a few counts. The CDR3 DNA follows: TGTGCCAGCAGCGTAGCCCCCCCTAGTTTTCCAGATACGCAGTATTTT. Translation gives CASSVAPPSFPDTQYF. V usage is TRBV9 and J usage is TRBJ2-3, with no clear D. The CDR3 loop spans 16 amino acids. Trimming took off 0 bases at V and 4 bases at J, with 15 bases between the two ends. The germline V gene encodes CDR1 SGDLS and CDR2 YYNGEE.

This chain connects TRBV7-6 to TRBJ2-1; TRBD2 is a possible D gene (6 bases). CDR1 is SGHVS, CDR2 FNYEAQ, per germline. Trimming took off 4 bases at V and 9 bases at J, with 19 bases between the two ends. The CDR3 loop spans 15 amino acids. CDR3 sequence: CASSSGTELITEQFF. The CDR3 nucleotides are TGTGCCAGCAGCTCCGGGACTGAACTGATCACTGAGCAGTTCTTC.

The CDR3 region has the DNA TGTGCCAGCAGATGGGGACAGGGTGATTTGTATGGCTACACCTTC. It yields the protein CASRWGQGDLYGYTF. The rearrangement links TRBV2 to TRBJ1-2; 9 bases map to TRBD1. The CDR3 covers 15 residues. Germline V gene lookup returns CDR1 SNHLY and CDR2 FYNNEI. J lost 5 bases, V lost 6 bases, and 10 bases had no gene match.

The V gene is TRBV20-1, the J gene TRBJ1-2, with D possibly being TRBD1 (6 bases). This CDR3 spans 13 amino acids. Per germline, CDR1 DFQATT and CDR2 SNEGSKA (reference sequence). The V end was cut by 3 bases, the J end by 1 base, with 9 bases between. The CDR3 DNA reads TGCAGTGCTAGTCAGGGGAATAACTATGGCTACACCTTC. Protein sequence: CSASQGNNYGYTF.

The chain has TRBV28 and TRBJ1-6; D unresolved. The CDR3 runs 12 residues. CDR1 and CDR2 from the germline V gene are MDHEN and SYDVKM. The V end lost 7 bases, the J end lost 0 bases, and 1 base lay between the germline ends. As DNA, the CDR3 is TGTGCCAGCATCTCCTATAATTCACCCCTCCACTTT. Protein: CASISYNSPLHF.

CDR3 residues: CASSYSEDRGELFF. CDR3 bases: TGTGCCAGCAGTTACTCGGAGGATCGCGGGGAGCTGTTTTTT. V and J are TRBV6-6 and TRBJ2-2; possibly TRBD2 for D (5 bases). The CDR3 is 14 amino acids. V lost 0 bases to trimming and J lost 7 bases, with 9 bases between them. In germline, CDR1 is MNHNY, CDR2 SVGAGI (reference sequence).

The V gene is TRBV6-1, the J gene TRBJ2-1; D may be TRBD2 (6 bases). CDR1 and CDR2 from the germline V gene are MNHNS and SASEGT. Between the trimmed V and J ends, which lost 4 bases and 8 bases, there was a span of 18 bases. The CDR3 loop spans 15 amino acids. The DNA for the CDR3 is TGTGCCAGCAGTGCGGTAGCGGAGACCCTCCATGAGCAGTTCTTC. Its protein is CASSAVAETLHEQFF.

The CDR3 loop reads CSAASGGADEQFF. CDR3 nucleotide sequence: TGCAGCGCCGCCAGCGGGGGGGCCGATGAGCAGTTCTTC. This chain uses TRBV29-1 with TRBJ2-1, with 10 bases identical to TRBD2. This CDR3 region has 13 residues. The J segment lost 8 bases and the V segment lost 7 bases, leaving 8 bases of the junction unmatched. From germline, CDR1 is SQVTM and CDR2 ANQGSEA.

The chain joins TRBV7-2 to TRBJ1-6, with D possibly TRBD1 on 6 matching bases. Germline CDR1 is SGHTA and CDR2 is FQGNSA. V was trimmed by 1 base and J by 10 bases, leaving 14 bases between them. This CDR3 spans 15 amino acids. As DNA, the CDR3 is TGTGCCAGCAGCTTAGGGGCAGGGGTGGGCTCACCCCTCCACTTT. This encodes CASSLGAGVGSPLHF.

The DNA for the CDR3 is TGCGCCAGCAGCTTGGACCCGAGCTCCTACAATGAGCAGTTCTTC. Its translation is CASSLDPSSYNEQFF. The chain links TRBV5-1 to TRBJ2-1, with D uncertain. V lost 0 bases, J lost 0 bases, and 7 bases lay in between. The length of the CDR3 is 15 residues. In germline, CDR1 is SGHRS, CDR2 YFSETQ.

This clonotype has just a few counts. The rearrangement uses TRBV4-3 and TRBJ2-7; D is ambiguous. The ends were cut back, 0 bases at V and 3 bases at J, with 9 bases in the middle. The germline V gene has CDR1 LGHNA and CDR2 YSLEER. This CDR3 has 14 amino acids. The CDR3 DNA reads TGCGCCAGCAGCCAAGACCTAGTTATCTACGAGCAGTACTTC. This gives the protein CASSQDLVIYEQYF.

The V and J genes are TRBV12-3 or TRBV12-4 and TRBJ2-5; TRBD2 aligns across 12 bases. The length of the CDR3 is 20 residues. With 5 bases clipped from V and 5 bases from J, the junction kept 21 bases outside the gene matches. The CDR3 loop is CASSRTPGVLAGGLEETQYF. CDR3 DNA sequence: TGTGCCAGCAGTCGCACTCCCGGGGTGCTAGCGGGGGGGCTAGAGGAGACCCAGTACTTC.

This chain uses TRBV2 with TRBJ2-2; 8 bases fit TRBD2. The CDR3 spans 15 residues. Germline trimming cut 6 bases from V and 2 bases from J; bases unmatched to any gene: 5. Germline values: CDR1 SNHLY, CDR2 FYNNEI. CDR3 protein: CASRVGGANTGELFF. The CDR3 DNA follows: TGTGCCAGCAGGGTCGGGGGGGCCAACACCGGGGAGCTGTTTTTT. Full variable domain (outside the CDR3, taken from reference TRBV2 and TRBJ2-2): EPEVTQTPSHQVTQMGQEVILRCVPISNHLYFYWYRQILGQKVEFLVSFYNNEISEKSEIFDDQFSVERPDGSNFTLKIRSTKLEDSAMYFCASRVGGANTGELFFGEGSRLTVL.

There are many counts of this clonotype. The V call is TRBV18, the J call TRBJ2-7, with D possibly matching TRBD2 (5 bases). This CDR3 is 14 amino acids long. Germline loops: CDR1 KGHSH, CDR2 LQKENI. The V end was cut by 3 bases, the J end by 6 bases, with 15 bases between. This chain's CDR3 is CASSPGVTLGEQYF. DNA for the CDR3: TGTGCCAGCTCACCCGGGGTGACGCTAGGCGAGCAGTACTTC.

This clonotype was seen only a few times. V gene TRBV5-1 combines with J gene TRBJ2-3; 8 nucleotides align to TRBD2. The ends lost 0 bases at V and 4 bases at J; junction bases unmatched: 4. From germline, CDR1 is SGHRS and CDR2 YFSETQ. The CDR3 is 15 amino acids. This CDR3 reads CASSLAGTSPDTQYF. CDR3 coding DNA: TGCGCCAGCAGCTTGGCCGGGACTAGTCCAGATACGCAGTATTTT.

The chain carries TRBV7-9 and TRBJ2-1, with 7 nucleotides matching TRBD1. The J segment lost 2 bases and the V segment lost 5 bases, leaving 0 bases of the junction unmatched. Germline V gives CDR1 SEHNR, CDR2 FQNEAQ (reference sequence). The CDR3 covers 13 residues. The CDR3 DNA follows: TGTGCCAGCAGCCAGGGGGCCTACAATGAGCAGTTCTTC. Translated: CASSQGAYNEQFF. Together with reference TRBV7-9 and TRBJ2-1, the CDR3 gives the full variable domain: DTGVSQNPRHKITKRGQNVTFRCDPISEHNRLYWYRQTLGQGPEFLTYFQNEAQLEKSRLLSDRFSAERPKGSFSTLEIQRTEQGDSAMYLCASSQGAYNEQFFGPGTRLTVL.

The chain links TRBV5-1 to TRBJ1-1, with D perhaps TRBD1 (5 bases). V lost 4 bases to trimming and J lost 2 bases, with 15 bases between them. This CDR3 contains 15 residues. CDR1 SGHRS and CDR2 YFSETQ come from the germline V gene. CDR3 bases: TGCGCCAGCAGCCCCGGGGGGACGGCAAACACTGAAGCTTTCTTT. Amino acid sequence: CASSPGGTANTEAFF.

There are many counts of this clonotype. The chain recombines TRBV2 with TRBJ2-6, with 8 bases lining up with TRBD1. V shed 9 bases and J 4 bases; nucleotides not matched to a gene: 2. The CDR3 covers 13 residues. In germline, CDR1 is SNHLY, CDR2 FYNNEI. The CDR3 DNA follows: TGTGCCAGACAGGGGGGCGGGGCCAACGTCCTGACTTTC. This translates into CARQGGGANVLTF.

The gene calls are TRBV7-8 and TRBJ2-7, with TRBD1 matching 8 bases. Germline V lookup: CDR1 SGHVS, CDR2 FQNEAQ. Unmatched junction bases numbered 8, after V lost 1 base and J lost 3 bases. The CDR3 length is 16 residues. CDR3 amino acids: CASSLGRQGRFYEQYF. The DNA for the CDR3 is TGTGCCAGCAGCTTAGGGCGACAGGGGAGGTTCTACGAGCAGTACTTC.

The chain recombines TRBV21-1 with TRBJ2-1; the table's D call, TRBD1, was not checked against the DNA. TRBV21-1 is deemed a pseudogene. This CDR3 has 13 residues. The CDR3 reads CASSKTGRYEQFF. CDR3 bases: TGTGCCAGCAGCAAGACAGGGCGGTATGAGCAGTTCTTC.

The DNA for the CDR3 is TGTGCCAGCCGTTTCAAGAACGAGCAGTACGTC. This sequence encodes CASRFKNEQYV. The chain couples TRBV27 to TRBJ2-7; D not resolved. The V gene's germline CDR1 is MNHEY and CDR2 SMNVEV (reference sequence). The CDR3 has 11 amino acids.